A selection of T cell receptor beta chains follows, all from one sample in a study of PD-L1 blockade in urothelial cancer. The data were produced by immunoSEQ multiplex PCR, yet TCRdb's version contains in-frame clones alone and is incomplete. The sample lists under 95,000 clones, roughly 89% occurring once. Sequences were derived from PBMCs, sampled around atezolizumab (anti-PD-L1) treatment. The origin of the receptors is a man aged 55-75 years with urothelial cancer. Each CDR3 is given with its conserved first and last residue. The D gene is left open where the match is weak. A row's size may be missing; if present it is once, few, many or a size class.

clone_size: .; j_call: TRBJ2-1; d_call: .; v_call: TRBV4-1; cdr3_aa: CASSQDPPTGKGHNEQFF; cdr3_nt: TGCGCCAGCAGCCAAGATCCCCCAACAGGGAAGGGTCACAATGAGCAGTTCTTC
clone_size: .; j_call: TRBJ2-2; d_call: .; v_call: TRBV6-5; cdr3_aa: CASSYPFTGELFF; cdr3_nt: TGTGCCAGCAGTTACCCTTTCACCGGGGAGCTGTTTTTT
clone_size: .; j_call: TRBJ2-5; d_call: TRBD2; v_call: TRBV10-3; cdr3_aa: CAISEAGAGQETQYF; cdr3_nt: TGTGCCATCAGTGAAGCGGGAGCGGGCCAAGAGACCCAGTACTTC
clone_size: .; j_call: TRBJ1-2; d_call: TRBD1; v_call: TRBV18; cdr3_aa: CASSPMDRVGYGYTF; cdr3_nt: TGTGCCAGCTCACCGATGGACAGGGTAGGGTATGGCTACACCTTC
clone_size: .; j_call: TRBJ2-3; d_call: TRBD2; v_call: TRBV18; cdr3_aa: CASSPGTSGRGTDTQYF; cdr3_nt: TGTGCCAGCTCACCAGGGACTAGCGGGAGAGGCACAGATACGCAGTATTTT
clone_size: few; j_call: TRBJ1-4; d_call: .; v_call: TRBV6-5; cdr3_aa: CASSYWAGSDEKLFF; cdr3_nt: TGTGCCAGCAGTTACTGGGCAGGGTCTGATGAAAAACTGTTTTTT
clone_size: once; j_call: TRBJ2-5; d_call: TRBD2; v_call: TRBV18; cdr3_aa: CASSGTSGQETQYF; cdr3_nt: TGTGCCAGCTCGGGGACTAGCGGACAAGAGACCCAGTACTTC
clone_size: .; j_call: TRBJ2-1; d_call: TRBD2; v_call: TRBV7-3; cdr3_aa: CASSLIAGARGSEQFF; cdr3_nt: TGTGCCAGCAGCTTAATAGCGGGGGCTCGAGGCAGTGAGCAGTTCTTC
clone_size: once; j_call: TRBJ2-1; d_call: TRBD2; v_call: TRBV19; cdr3_aa: CASSVILAGGNGNEQFF; cdr3_nt: TGTGCCAGTAGTGTGATTCTAGCGGGAGGTAATGGCAATGAGCAGTTCTTC
clone_size: .; j_call: TRBJ1-5; d_call: .; v_call: TRBV6-4; cdr3_aa: CASSPESGQPQHF; cdr3_nt: TGTGCCAGCAGTCCTGAAAGCGGTCAGCCCCAGCATTTT
clone_size: .; j_call: TRBJ1-2; d_call: TRBD1; v_call: TRBV2; cdr3_aa: CASSPGRGQGPYGYTF; cdr3_nt: TGTGCCAGCAGTCCTGGCAGAGGACAGGGTCCATATGGCTACACCTTC
clone_size: .; j_call: TRBJ1-2; d_call: TRBD1; v_call: TRBV5-1; cdr3_aa: CASSVDRIYGYTF; cdr3_nt: TGCGCCAGCAGCGTGGACAGGATCTATGGCTACACCTTC
clone_size: .; j_call: TRBJ2-5; d_call: .; v_call: TRBV5-1; cdr3_aa: CASSSEGQGRGETQYF; cdr3_nt: TGCGCCAGCAGCTCTGAGGGGCAGGGGCGAGGAGAGACCCAGTACTTC
clone_size: .; j_call: TRBJ2-1; d_call: TRBD1; v_call: TRBV11-3; cdr3_aa: CASSLGYPGQTNNEQFF; cdr3_nt: TGTGCCAGCAGCTTAGGTTACCCGGGACAGACAAACAATGAGCAGTTCTTC
clone_size: once; j_call: TRBJ2-7; d_call: TRBD2; v_call: TRBV11-3; cdr3_aa: CASSLRAGYEQYF; cdr3_nt: TGTGCCAGCAGCTTAAGAGCGGGGTACGAGCAGTACTTC
clone_size: .; j_call: TRBJ2-6; d_call: .; v_call: TRBV4-3; cdr3_aa: CASSQHAGLRSGANVLTF; cdr3_nt: TGCGCCAGCAGCCAACACGCGGGGTTAAGATCTGGGGCCAACGTCCTGACTTTC
clone_size: few; j_call: TRBJ2-5; d_call: TRBD1; v_call: TRBV11-3; cdr3_aa: CASSLTRGHETQYF; cdr3_nt: TGTGCCAGCAGCTTAACCAGGGGGCACGAGACCCAGTACTTC
clone_size: .; j_call: TRBJ2-7; d_call: .; v_call: TRBV11-2; cdr3_aa: CASSPRDRLGEQYF; cdr3_nt: TGTGCCAGCAGCCCAAGGGACAGACTAGGCGAGCAGTACTTC
clone_size: once; j_call: TRBJ2-1; d_call: TRBD1; v_call: TRBV7-6; cdr3_aa: CASGTGNIEQFF; cdr3_nt: TGTGCCAGCGGGACAGGGAATATTGAGCAGTTCTTC
clone_size: once; j_call: TRBJ2-4; d_call: .; v_call: TRBV9; cdr3_aa: CASSVNGDGNIQYF; cdr3_nt: TGTGCCAGCAGCGTCAACGGGGATGGGAACATTCAGTACTTC
clone_size: .; j_call: TRBJ2-3; d_call: .; v_call: TRBV7-2; cdr3_aa: CASSLPLPATDTQYF; cdr3_nt: TGTGCCAGCAGCTTACCCCTACCTGCGACAGATACGCAGTATTTT
clone_size: .; j_call: TRBJ2-4; d_call: .; v_call: TRBV6-6; cdr3_aa: CASSRKDILAKNIQYF; cdr3_nt: TGTGCCAGCAGCCGGAAGGACATTCTAGCCAAAAACATTCAGTACTTC
clone_size: .; j_call: TRBJ1-2; d_call: .; v_call: TRBV19; cdr3_aa: CASSMLRAGDRLNGYTF; cdr3_nt: TGTGCCAGTAGTATGCTTAGGGCAGGGGACCGGTTAAATGGCTACACCTTC
clone_size: .; j_call: TRBJ2-7; d_call: .; v_call: TRBV10-3; cdr3_aa: CAISAQSYEQYF; cdr3_nt: TGTGCCATCAGTGCTCAGTCCTACGAGCAGTACTTC
clone_size: .; j_call: TRBJ1-3; d_call: .; v_call: TRBV10-3; cdr3_aa: CAISETTGRSGNTIYF; cdr3_nt: TGTGCCATCAGTGAGACAACAGGGAGATCTGGAAACACCATATATTTT
clone_size: .; j_call: TRBJ1-2; d_call: .; v_call: TRBV29-1; cdr3_aa: CSVPGNNGYTF; cdr3_nt: TGCAGCGTTCCAGGGAACAATGGCTACACCTTC
clone_size: .; j_call: TRBJ2-6; d_call: TRBD2; v_call: TRBV6-5; cdr3_aa: CASSGRGSGANVLTF; cdr3_nt: TGTGCCAGCAGCGGGAGGGGATCTGGGGCCAACGTCCTGACTTTC